This T cell receptor beta chain came from a study of CD8 T cells in ankylosing spondylitis. Unmatched junction bases numbered 8, after V lost 2 bases and J lost 5 bases. The CDR3 loop spans 15 amino acids. The V gene's germline CDR1 is SGDLS and CDR2 YYNGEE. The sample holds many counts of this clonotype. Quantitative 5'-RACE with molecular barcodes generated TCR beta libraries. In TCRdb, the 5' RACE reads were re-called with MiXCR into one record per CDR3 protein. The sample holds tens of thousands of distinct CDR3 sequences, less than 3.5% seen once. The chain is built from TRBV9 and TRBJ2-5; 8 bases map to TRBD1. The sequence was obtained from a male donor with ankylosing spondylitis or in good health (not recorded which). The sample was blood, either unsorted or a sorted T cell fraction (not recorded which). The CDR3 coding sequence is TGTGCCAGCAGCGTTATGCAGGGGGCTGGGGAGACCCAGTACTTC. The encoded protein is CASSVMQGAGETQYF.